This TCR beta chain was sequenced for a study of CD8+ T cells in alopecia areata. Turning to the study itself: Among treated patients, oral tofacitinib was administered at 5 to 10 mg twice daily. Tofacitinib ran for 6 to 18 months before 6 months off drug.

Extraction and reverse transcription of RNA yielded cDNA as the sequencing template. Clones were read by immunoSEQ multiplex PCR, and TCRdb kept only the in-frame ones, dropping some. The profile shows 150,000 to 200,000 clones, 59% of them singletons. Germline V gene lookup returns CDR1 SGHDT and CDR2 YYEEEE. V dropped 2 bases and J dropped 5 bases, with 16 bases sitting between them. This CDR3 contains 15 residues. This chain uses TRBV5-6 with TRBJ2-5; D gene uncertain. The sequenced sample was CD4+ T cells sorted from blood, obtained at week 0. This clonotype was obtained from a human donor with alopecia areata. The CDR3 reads CASSLIKGMTETQYF. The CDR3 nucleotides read TGTGCCAGCAGCTTAATCAAGGGTATGACGGAGACCCAGTACTTC.